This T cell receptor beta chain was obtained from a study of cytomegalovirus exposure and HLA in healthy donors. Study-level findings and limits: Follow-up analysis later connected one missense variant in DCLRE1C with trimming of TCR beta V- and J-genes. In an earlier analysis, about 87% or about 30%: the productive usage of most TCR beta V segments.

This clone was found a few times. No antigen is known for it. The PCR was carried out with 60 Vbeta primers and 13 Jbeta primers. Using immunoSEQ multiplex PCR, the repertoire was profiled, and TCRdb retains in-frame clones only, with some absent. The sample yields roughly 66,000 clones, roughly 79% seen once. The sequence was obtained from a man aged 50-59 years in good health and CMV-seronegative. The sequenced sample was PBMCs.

The CDR3 sequence: CASSYSGDRDYEQYF. The CDR3 bases are TGTGCCAGCAGTTACTCGGGGGACAGGGACTACGAGCAGTACTTC. V and J are TRBV6-5 and TRBJ2-7; 9 bases fit TRBD1. Trimming removed 0 bases from V and 3 bases from J; junction bases left unmatched: 3. The CDR3 spans 15 residues. Germline loops: CDR1 MNHEY, CDR2 SVGAGI.